The source of this TCR beta chain is a study of naive and memory T cell subsets (dated by TCRdb to about 2017). In the study overall: An open-source, UMI-based TCR alpha and beta sequencing pipeline was applied to sorted naive and memory peripheral blood T cell subsets. IgG serology results and the functional CMV T cell responses were in complete agreement. RNA was DNase-treated and reverse transcribed with TCR constant-region primers, mostly using SuperScript III.

Library preparation was by UMI-ligation and nested PCR. The beta constant-region primer was an equimolar mix of two oligonucleotides covering both TRBC1 and TRBC2. The ligated cDNA went through four rounds of PCR with nested alpha and beta constant-region primers together with the SP2 primer. A single-stranded oligonucleotide carrying the SP2 primer and a 12-nucleotide UMI was ligated to the 3' end of the cDNA by T4 RNA ligase 1. Incubation of the ligation reaction was carried out at 16 degrees C for roughly 19-25 hours. PCR2 was typically performed as a SYBR Green qPCR and was stopped at a predetermined threshold so that over-amplification was prevented. Agencourt AMPure XP magnetic beads were used for all purifications after the first. Library amounts were measured by Qubit and library quality was assessed on a TapeStation, where the main peak was expected at around 650 bp. Pooled libraries were sequenced on an Illumina MiSeq with v2 2x251 paired-end kits, typically giving roughly 0.9-2.1 million reads per sample. Each sample library was pooled at about 4.4 nM, and roughly 4.5-7% PhiX was included to improve cluster recognition. On the authors' methods: Decombinator assigned V and J genes to Demultiplexor-processed FASTQ reads by tag matching, allowing a single base-pair mismatch. By using UMIs, Collapsinator corrected both sequencing errors and the frequency errors caused by PCR heterogeneity. TCRs were translated and CDR3s were extracted from the conserved cysteine to the FGXG phenylalanine by CDR3Translator, with non-productive sequences being flagged. Gini, Shannon entropy and inverse Simpson indices were computed after subsampling the repertoires to the same number of UMI-defined TCRs. Within the linear range, a power law was fitted by maximum likelihood to the distributions of clonotype abundance. Similar UMI counts, unique TCR numbers and clonal distributions were obtained with the pipeline and with MIGEC on one naive CD8 sample. In one analysis, naive TCRs that were also found in any memory subset of the same donor were excluded from the naive repertoire. The repertoires were searched for about 7,300 CMV-associated CDR3 sequences that had been compiled from VDJdb and a published dataset. TCRdb passed the public sequencing reads through fastp at Q25 and MiXCR, retaining productive beta sequences. Each CDR3 protein gets just one entry, which takes the most common genes and DNA from the rows behind it. These V and J calls are TCRdb output, not the study's own analysis. The sample profile shows tens of thousands of distinct CDR3 sequences; about 8.2% of them were found once. Less than 1.5% of the sample is held by the ten biggest clonotypes.

This clonotype was recorded at least ten times. Its cognate antigen has yet to be identified. The record has no base qualities; no much larger clone is one base away. Taken from the germline V gene (reference sequence), the CDR1 and CDR2 loops are GTSNPN and SVGIG. Its CDR3 holds 13 amino acids, cysteine through phenylalanine. The kept DNA is CDR3 alone, 39 bases in frame from the first base. V is cut by 4 bases and J by 2 bases, and the space between the germline ends is 12 bases. Separate amplification of TCR alpha and beta chain libraries was performed from the second PCR step onward. CMV status of each donor was established by measuring IFNgamma production from CD4+ T cells after fresh PBMCs were stimulated overnight with CMV viral lysate. CD4 T cells were positively selected using Miltenyi beads, after which CD8 T cells were positively selected from the CD4-negative fraction. Cells stained for CD3, CD4, CD8, CD45RA, CD27 and a live/dead dye were sorted on a BD Aria II into four subsets by CD45RA and CD27. Blood came from a few healthy volunteers, each fractionated into CD4 and CD8 T cells and then into four differentiation subsets. About 110 ml of peripheral blood was drawn per donor, and PBMC were isolated by Ficoll-Paque PLUS density-gradient centrifugation. Sorted cells were lysed in RLT buffer, after which RNA was extracted using a Qiagen RNeasy kit and stored at -80 degrees C.

Study-level results and caveats: No ground truth was available to validate the repertoire findings for the naive and memory subsets. A clonotype was defined as a single alpha or beta chain sequence rather than as a paired alpha/beta receptor. RNA-based TCR counts may be affected by expression changes linked to T cell activation and differentiation. TCR abundance followed a power law whose exponent differed between naive and memory subsets but was consistent across the three individuals. A few larger clonotypes were present in naive repertoires, particularly the CD8 repertoires, and these clonotypes were possibly memory cells re-expressing CD45RA. In both CD4 and CD8 cells, going from naive through CM, EM and EMRA, the Gini index went up while Shannon and inverse Simpson diversity went down. Following error correction, more than 90% of naive TCR sequences occurred only once, which made naive abundance distributions much steeper than those of memory subsets.

The receptor's source is a human donor in good health. Material: naive CD8+ T cells from blood. The cell subset or site label of this sample denotes: naive T cells, CD45RA high CD27+. The rearrangement joined TRBV30 to TRBJ2-7, with a tentative D gene TRBD1 over 6 matching bases. The nucleotides read TGTGCCTGGACCGGGGACACAACCTACGAGCAGTACTTC. This codes for CAWTGDTTYEQYF.